A single sample gave rise to the 15 T cell receptor beta chains below, sequenced in a study of blood T cells in healthy people across ages. For the second PCR, which ran for 7 to 11 cycles, a sample-barcoded 5' primer and a J-beta primer mix were used. TCRdb ran MiXCR on the 5' RACE reads and lists one entry per CDR3 protein. The sample lists more than 900,000 distinct CDR3 sequences, under 30% seen once, with around 0.75% in the top ten. These data were likewise used in another study, on T cells of mothers and their children.

The sample taken for sequencing was blood. These TCRs come from a girl aged 2 to 10 in good health.

This clonotype was detected a few times. V and J are TRBV29-1 and TRBJ2-5; 10 bases line up with TRBD2. J lost 2 bases, V lost 7 bases, and 4 bases had no gene match. Germline CDR1 SQVTM, CDR2 ANQGSEA. The CDR3 loop spans 13 amino acids. The CDR3 loop is CSGTSGTQETQYF. CDR3 coding DNA: TGCAGCGGAACTAGCGGGACACAAGAGACCCAGTACTTC. The variable domain in full, completed from reference TRBV29-1 and TRBJ2-5, reads SAVISQKPSRDICQRGTSLTIQCQVDSQVTMMFWYRQQPGQSLTLIATANQGSEATYESGFVIDKFPISRPNLTFSTLTVSNMSPEDSSIYLCSGTSGTQETQYFGPGTRLLVL.

This clonotype has just a few counts. The chain recombines TRBV4-1 with TRBJ2-2, with D maybe TRBD2 (5 bases). This CDR3 has 12 amino acids. The germline gives CDR1 MGHRA, CDR2 YSYEKL. V was shortened by 1 base and J by 13 bases, with 10 bases between the two germline ends. Written as DNA, the CDR3 is TGCGCCAGCAGCCAAGTGAGAGGGATGCTGTTTTTT. Translating gives CASSQVRGMLFF.

This clonotype was detected only a few times. This rearrangement joins TRBV7-2 to TRBJ1-1; D is unclear. In germline, CDR1 is SGHTA, CDR2 FQGNSA. This CDR3 is 13 amino acids long. Trimming pared 1 base from V and 11 bases from J, leaving 14 bases between. The CDR3 loop reads CASSLVRVGKAFF. Here the CDR3 DNA reads TGTGCCAGCAGCTTAGTGAGGGTTGGGAAGGCTTTCTTT.

The V call is TRBV11-2, the J call TRBJ2-5; D remains unclear. CDR1 and CDR2 from the germline V gene are SGHAT and FQNNGV. Trimming left V 4 bases short and J 5 bases short, with 14 bases between. The CDR3 totals 14 residues. CDR3 bases: TGTGCCAGCAGCTCCCCGTTGTGGTCGGAGACCCAGTACTTC. Amino acid sequence: CASSSPLWSETQYF.

V usage is TRBV7-9 and J usage is TRBJ2-7; possible D gene TRBD2, 5 bases. The V end lost 8 bases, the J end lost 7 bases, and 15 bases lay between the germline ends. Per the germline V gene, CDR1 is SEHNR and CDR2 is FQNEAQ (reference sequence). The CDR3 extends over 12 amino acids. The CDR3 bases are TGTGCCAGCGGAAGAGGGTTTGGGGAGCAGTACTTC. Amino acids: CASGRGFGEQYF.

The chain recombines TRBV3-1 with TRBJ2-1; 7 bases line up with TRBD1. The CDR3 spans 15 residues. Germline CDR1 LGHDT, CDR2 YNNKEL (reference sequence). V trimming: 3 bases; J trimming: 5 bases; junction bases outside the gene matches: 7. The CDR3 nucleotides are TGTGCCAGCAGCCATCCCGGGACAGCCGACAATGAGCAGTTCTTC. It encodes CASSHPGTADNEQFF.

The V and J genes are TRBV4-1 and TRBJ2-1; 7 nucleotides agree with TRBD1. Germline V gene data show CDR1 as MGHRA and CDR2 as YSYEKL. J lost 2 bases, V lost 4 bases, and 5 bases had no gene match. There are 15 residues in the CDR3. The CDR3 DNA follows: TGCGCCAGCAGCCCATATCAGGGGGCCTACAATGAGCAGTTCTTC. Residues: CASSPYQGAYNEQFF.

The J gene is TRBJ2-7, the V gene TRBV20-1, with D hard to call. V lost 5 bases to trimming and J lost 0 bases, with 14 bases between them. The CDR3 runs to 14 residues. Per the germline V gene, CDR1 is DFQATT and CDR2 is SNEGSKA (reference sequence). Here the CDR3 reads CSALDPKVSYEQYF. CDR3 in DNA: TGCAGTGCTCTGGACCCTAAGGTCTCCTACGAGCAGTACTTC.

This rearrangement joins TRBV12-5 to TRBJ2-5; 7 bases align to TRBD1. The closer fit of TRBJ2-1 to the DNA end suggests the J call may be wrong. Germline CDR1 LGHNT, CDR2 FRNRAP. The CDR3 spans 14 residues. The CDR3 region has the DNA TGTGCTAGTGGTACCGACAGGGAAGCACATGAGCAGTTCTTC. The encoded protein is CASGTDREAHEQFF.

This clonotype was counted a few times. V and J are TRBV27 and TRBJ2-6; D unresolved. CDR3 length equals 17 residues. V dropped 0 bases and J dropped 2 bases, with 11 bases sitting between them. Germline lookup yields CDR1 MNHEY and CDR2 SMNVEV (reference sequence). The CDR3 region has the DNA TGTGCCAGCAGTTTATCGGCCGGAATCCCTGGGGCCAACGTCCTGACTTTC. The encoded protein is CASSLSAGIPGANVLTF.

This clonotype was detected many times. V gene TRBV28 combines with J gene TRBJ1-2; no definite D call. V lost 6 bases, J lost 6 bases, and 23 bases lay in between. The germline V gene encodes CDR1 MDHEN and CDR2 SYDVKM. There are 16 residues in the CDR3. The CDR3 here is CASRTPSGSPSNGYTF. The DNA of the CDR3 is TGTGCCAGCAGAACCCCCTCCGGGTCACCTTCAAATGGCTACACCTTC.

This clonotype was picked up a small number of times. As DNA, the CDR3 is TGCAGTGCTAGCCAACTAGAGAACATTCAGTACTTC. Its protein product is CSASQLENIQYF. The chain employs TRBV20-1 and TRBJ2-4, with a weak D call TRBD2 (5 bases). The V gene's germline CDR1 is DFQATT and CDR2 SNEGSKA (reference sequence). This CDR3 contains 12 residues. Trimming removed 3 bases from V and 7 bases from J, with 10 bases in between.

This chain joins TRBV28 and TRBJ2-5, with no clear D. The CDR3 has 11 amino acids. V lost 10 bases to trimming and J lost 5 bases, with 11 bases between them. The germline CDR1 and CDR2 sequences are MDHEN and SYDVKM. CDR3 in DNA: TGTGCCACGAAGGGTTGGGAGACCCAGTACTTC. Its translation: CATKGWETQYF.

The chain employs TRBV7-3 and TRBJ2-1; 8 positions match TRBD2. CDR1 and CDR2 from the germline V gene are SGHTA and FQGTGA. Trimming took 3 bases from V and 8 from J; bases not matched to a gene: 9. The CDR3 spans 15 residues. The CDR3 nucleotides read TGTGCCAGCAGCTTGATATTAGCGGGACGGCATGAGCAGTTCTTC. It codes for CASSLILAGRHEQFF.

The chain carries TRBV29-1 and TRBJ2-5; the D is unclear. V gave up 0 bases and J gave up 2 bases, with 13 bases separating them. Germline V gene sequence: CDR1 SQVTM, CDR2 ANQGSEA. The CDR3 contains 15 residues. CDR3 sequence reads: CSVEDHGSFQETQYF. The CDR3 DNA follows: TGCAGCGTTGAAGATCACGGCAGCTTTCAAGAGACCCAGTACTTC.